Detailed here is one TCR beta chain. The data are from a study of T-cell memory formation after mild COVID-19. Trimming removed 5 bases from V and 4 bases from J; junction bases left unmatched: 13. Germline V lookup: CDR1 ENHRY, CDR2 SYGVKD. The CDR3 is 17 residues long. TCRdb itself ran the 5' RACE reads through MiXCR, one entry per CDR3 protein. The sample has over 350,000 distinct CDR3 sequences; approximately 24% are singletons. Sequences were obtained from PBMCs or a T cell subset sorted from them (not recorded which). V usage is TRBV10-3 and J usage is TRBJ2-2, with TRBD2 matching over 7 bases. The source of this sequence is an adult woman who had mild COVID-19 (a few samples of this study predate the infection). Cell type and time point are not known. This chain's CDR3 is CAISNTPSGTFTGELFF. The DNA for the CDR3 is TGTGCCATCAGTAATACCCCCAGCGGGACCTTCACCGGGGAGCTGTTTTTT.